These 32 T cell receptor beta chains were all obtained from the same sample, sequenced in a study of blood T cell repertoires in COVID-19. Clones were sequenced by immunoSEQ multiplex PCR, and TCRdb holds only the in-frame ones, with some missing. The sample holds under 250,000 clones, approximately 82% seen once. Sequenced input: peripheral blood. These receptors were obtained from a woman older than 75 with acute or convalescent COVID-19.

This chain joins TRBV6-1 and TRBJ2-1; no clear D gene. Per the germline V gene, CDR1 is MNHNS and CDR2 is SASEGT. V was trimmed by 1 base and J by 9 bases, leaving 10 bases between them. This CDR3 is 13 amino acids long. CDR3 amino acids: CASSEVQVGEQFF. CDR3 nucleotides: TGTGCCAGCAGTGAAGTGCAGGTCGGTGAGCAGTTCTTC.

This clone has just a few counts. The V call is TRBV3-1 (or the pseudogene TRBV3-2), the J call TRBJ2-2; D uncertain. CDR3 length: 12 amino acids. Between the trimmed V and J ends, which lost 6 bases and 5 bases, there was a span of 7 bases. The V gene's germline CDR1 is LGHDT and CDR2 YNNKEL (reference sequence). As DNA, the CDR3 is TGTGCCAGCAGTCTGACAACCGGGGAGCTGTTTTTT. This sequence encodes CASSLTTGELFF.

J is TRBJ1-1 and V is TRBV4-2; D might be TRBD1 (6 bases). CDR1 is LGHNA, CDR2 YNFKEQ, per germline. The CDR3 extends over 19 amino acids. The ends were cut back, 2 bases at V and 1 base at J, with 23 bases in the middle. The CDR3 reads CASSQKGGPGGSWNTEAFF. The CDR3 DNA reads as TGTGCCAGCAGCCAAAAGGGGGGGCCCGGAGGGAGTTGGAACACTGAAGCTTTCTTT.

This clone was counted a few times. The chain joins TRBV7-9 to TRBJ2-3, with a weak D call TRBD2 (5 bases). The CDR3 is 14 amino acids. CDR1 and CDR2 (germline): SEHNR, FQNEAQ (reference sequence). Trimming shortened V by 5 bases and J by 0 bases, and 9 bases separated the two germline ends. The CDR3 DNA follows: TGTGCCAGCAGCCCGCCTAGCAGCACAGATACGCAGTATTTT. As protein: CASSPPSSTDTQYF. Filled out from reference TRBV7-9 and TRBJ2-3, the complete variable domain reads DTGVSQNPRHKITKRGQNVTFRCDPISEHNRLYWYRQTLGQGPEFLTYFQNEAQLEKSRLLSDRFSAERPKGSFSTLEIQRTEQGDSAMYLCASSPPSSTDTQYFGPGTRLTVL.

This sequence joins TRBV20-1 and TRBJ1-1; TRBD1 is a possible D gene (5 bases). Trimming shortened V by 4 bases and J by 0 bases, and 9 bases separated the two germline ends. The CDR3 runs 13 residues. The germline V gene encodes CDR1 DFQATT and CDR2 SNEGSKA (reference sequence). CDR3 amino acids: CSAIEGLNTEAFF. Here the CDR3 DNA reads TGCAGTGCTATTGAGGGGCTGAACACTGAAGCTTTCTTT.

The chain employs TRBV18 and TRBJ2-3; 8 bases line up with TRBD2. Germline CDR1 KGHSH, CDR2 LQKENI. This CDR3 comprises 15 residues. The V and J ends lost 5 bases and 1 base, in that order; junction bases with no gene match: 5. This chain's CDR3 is CASSLAGFRTDTQYF. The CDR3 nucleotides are TGTGCCAGCTCATTAGCGGGGTTTCGCACAGATACGCAGTATTTT.

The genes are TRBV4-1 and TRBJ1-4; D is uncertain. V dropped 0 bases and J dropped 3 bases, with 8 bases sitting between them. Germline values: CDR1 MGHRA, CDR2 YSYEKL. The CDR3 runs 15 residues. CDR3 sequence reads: CASSQEDTANEKLFF. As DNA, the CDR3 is TGCGCCAGCAGCCAAGAAGACACTGCTAATGAAAAACTGTTTTTT.

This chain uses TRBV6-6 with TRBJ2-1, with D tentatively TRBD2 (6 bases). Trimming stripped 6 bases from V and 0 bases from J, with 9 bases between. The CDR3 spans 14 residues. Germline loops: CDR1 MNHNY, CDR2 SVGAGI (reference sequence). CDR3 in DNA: TGTGCCAGCAGGAGACTAGTCTCCTACAATGAGCAGTTCTTC. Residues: CASRRLVSYNEQFF.

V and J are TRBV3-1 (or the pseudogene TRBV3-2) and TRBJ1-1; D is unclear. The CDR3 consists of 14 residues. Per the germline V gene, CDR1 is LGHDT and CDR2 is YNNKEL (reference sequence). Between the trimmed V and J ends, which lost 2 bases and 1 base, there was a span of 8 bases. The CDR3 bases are TGTGCCAGCAGCCAAACGACACAGAACACTGAAGCTTTCTTT. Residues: CASSQTTQNTEAFF.

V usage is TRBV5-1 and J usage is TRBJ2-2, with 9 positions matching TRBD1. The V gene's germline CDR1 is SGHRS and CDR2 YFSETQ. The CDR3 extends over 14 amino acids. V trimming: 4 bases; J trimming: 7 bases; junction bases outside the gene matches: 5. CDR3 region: CASSPTGGGGELFF. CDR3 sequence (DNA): TGCGCCAGCAGCCCAACAGGGGGCGGCGGGGAGCTGTTTTTT.

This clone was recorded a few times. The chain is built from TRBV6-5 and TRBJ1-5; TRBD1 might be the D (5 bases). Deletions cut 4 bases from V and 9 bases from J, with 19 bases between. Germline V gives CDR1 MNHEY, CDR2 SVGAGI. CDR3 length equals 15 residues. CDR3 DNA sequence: TGTGCCAGCAGTTCCGGGACTGATATAGGGGTGCCCCAGCATTTT. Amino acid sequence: CASSSGTDIGVPQHF.

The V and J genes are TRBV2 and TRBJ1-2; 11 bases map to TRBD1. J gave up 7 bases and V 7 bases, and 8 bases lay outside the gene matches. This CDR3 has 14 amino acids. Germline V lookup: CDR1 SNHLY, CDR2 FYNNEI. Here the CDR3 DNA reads TGTGCCAGCAACCGAGGACAGGGGGCGGTTGGCTACACCTTC. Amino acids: CASNRGQGAVGYTF.

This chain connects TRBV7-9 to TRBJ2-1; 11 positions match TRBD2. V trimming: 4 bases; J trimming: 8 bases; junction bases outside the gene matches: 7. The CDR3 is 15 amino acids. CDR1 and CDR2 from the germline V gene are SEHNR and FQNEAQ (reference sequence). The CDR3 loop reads CASSSPSGGHDEQFF. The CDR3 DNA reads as TGTGCCAGCAGCTCCCCTAGCGGGGGGCATGATGAGCAGTTCTTC. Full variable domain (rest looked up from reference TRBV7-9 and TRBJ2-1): DTGVSQNPRHKITKRGQNVTFRCDPISEHNRLYWYRQTLGQGPEFLTYFQNEAQLEKSRLLSDRFSAERPKGSFSTLEIQRTEQGDSAMYLCASSSPSGGHDEQFFGPGTRLTVL.

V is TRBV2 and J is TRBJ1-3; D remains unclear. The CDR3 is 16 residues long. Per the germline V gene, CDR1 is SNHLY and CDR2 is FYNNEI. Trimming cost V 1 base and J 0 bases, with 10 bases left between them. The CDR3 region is CASSEDEPSSGNTIYF. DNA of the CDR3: TGTGCCAGCAGTGAAGATGAGCCTAGCTCTGGAAACACCATATATTTT.

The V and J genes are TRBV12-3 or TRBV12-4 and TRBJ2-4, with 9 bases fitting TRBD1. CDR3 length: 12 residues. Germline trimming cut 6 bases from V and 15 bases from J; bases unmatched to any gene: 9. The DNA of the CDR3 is TGTGCCAGCAGCGCCGGGACAGGGATTACGTACTTC. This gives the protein CASSAGTGITYF.

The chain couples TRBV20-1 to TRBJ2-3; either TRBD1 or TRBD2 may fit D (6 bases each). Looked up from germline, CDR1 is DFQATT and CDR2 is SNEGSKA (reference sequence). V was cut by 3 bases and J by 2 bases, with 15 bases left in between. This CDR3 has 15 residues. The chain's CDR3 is CSASGGGAYTDTQYF. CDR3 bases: TGCAGTGCTAGTGGGGGCGGGGCCTACACAGATACGCAGTATTTT.

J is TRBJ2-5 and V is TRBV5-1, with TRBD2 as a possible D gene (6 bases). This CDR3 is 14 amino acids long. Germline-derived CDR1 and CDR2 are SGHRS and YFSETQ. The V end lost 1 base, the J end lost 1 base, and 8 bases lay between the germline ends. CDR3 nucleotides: TGCGCCAGCAGCTTGACCGGGAGCCAAGAGACCCAGTACTTC. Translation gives CASSLTGSQETQYF.

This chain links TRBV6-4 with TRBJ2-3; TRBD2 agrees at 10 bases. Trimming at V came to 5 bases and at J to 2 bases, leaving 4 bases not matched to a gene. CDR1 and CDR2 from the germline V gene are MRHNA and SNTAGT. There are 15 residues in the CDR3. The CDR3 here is CASSSLAGDTDTQYF. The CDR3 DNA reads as TGTGCCAGCAGTTCCCTAGCGGGGGACACAGATACGCAGTATTTT.

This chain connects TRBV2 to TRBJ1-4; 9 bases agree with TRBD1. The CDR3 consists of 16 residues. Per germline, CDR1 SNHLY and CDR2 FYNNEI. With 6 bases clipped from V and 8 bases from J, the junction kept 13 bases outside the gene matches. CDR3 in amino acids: CASSPRGQGSLEKLFF. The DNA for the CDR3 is TGTGCCAGCAGCCCCAGAGGACAGGGGAGTCTAGAAAAACTGTTTTTT. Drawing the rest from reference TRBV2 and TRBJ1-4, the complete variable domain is EPEVTQTPSHQVTQMGQEVILRCVPISNHLYFYWYRQILGQKVEFLVSFYNNEISEKSEIFDDQFSVERPDGSNFTLKIRSTKLEDSAMYFCASSPRGQGSLEKLFFGSGTQLSVL.

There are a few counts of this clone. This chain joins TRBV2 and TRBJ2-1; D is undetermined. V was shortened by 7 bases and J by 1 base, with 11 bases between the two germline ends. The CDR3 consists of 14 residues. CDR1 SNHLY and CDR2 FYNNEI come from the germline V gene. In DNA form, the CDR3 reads TGTGCCAGCACGGGTCCCCTATCCTACAATGAGCAGTTCTTC. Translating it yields CASTGPLSYNEQFF.

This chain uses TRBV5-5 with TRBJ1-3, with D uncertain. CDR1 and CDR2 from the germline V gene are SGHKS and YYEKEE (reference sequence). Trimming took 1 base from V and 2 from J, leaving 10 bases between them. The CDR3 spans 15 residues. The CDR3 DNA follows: TGTGCCAGCAGCTTGATGCCACAAACTGGAAACACCATATATTTT. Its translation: CASSLMPQTGNTIYF. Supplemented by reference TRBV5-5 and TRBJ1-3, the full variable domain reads DAGVTQSPTHLIKTRGQQVTLRCSPISGHKSVSWYQQVLGQGPQFIFQYYEKEERGRGNFPDRFSARQFPNYSSELNVNALLLGDSALYLCASSLMPQTGNTIYFGEGSWLTVV.

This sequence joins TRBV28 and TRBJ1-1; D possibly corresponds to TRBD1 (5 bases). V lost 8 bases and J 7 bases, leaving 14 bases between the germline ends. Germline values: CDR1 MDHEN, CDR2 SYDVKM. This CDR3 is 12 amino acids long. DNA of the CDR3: TGTGCCAGCCGAGAAGGGCAGGGTGAAGCTTTCTTT. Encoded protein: CASREGQGEAFF.

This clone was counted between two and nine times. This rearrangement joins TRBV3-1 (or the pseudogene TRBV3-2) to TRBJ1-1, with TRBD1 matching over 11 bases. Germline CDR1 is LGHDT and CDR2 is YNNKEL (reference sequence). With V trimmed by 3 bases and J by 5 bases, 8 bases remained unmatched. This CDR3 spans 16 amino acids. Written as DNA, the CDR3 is TGTGCCAGCAGCCAGTCCACCGGGACAGGGGGGACTGAAGCTTTCTTT. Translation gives CASSQSTGTGGTEAFF.

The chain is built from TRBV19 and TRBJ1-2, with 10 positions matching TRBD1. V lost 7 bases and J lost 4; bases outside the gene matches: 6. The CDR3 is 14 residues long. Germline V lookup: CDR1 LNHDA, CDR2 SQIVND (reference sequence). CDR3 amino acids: CASTLGTGVYGYTF. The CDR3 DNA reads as TGTGCCAGTACCCTCGGGACAGGGGTCTATGGCTACACCTTC.

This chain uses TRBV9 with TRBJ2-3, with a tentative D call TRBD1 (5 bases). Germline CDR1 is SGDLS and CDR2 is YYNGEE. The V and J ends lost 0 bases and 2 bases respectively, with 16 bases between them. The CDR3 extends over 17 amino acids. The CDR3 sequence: CASSVAGRVGNTDTQYF. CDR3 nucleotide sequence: TGTGCCAGCAGCGTAGCCGGCAGGGTTGGAAACACAGATACGCAGTATTTT.

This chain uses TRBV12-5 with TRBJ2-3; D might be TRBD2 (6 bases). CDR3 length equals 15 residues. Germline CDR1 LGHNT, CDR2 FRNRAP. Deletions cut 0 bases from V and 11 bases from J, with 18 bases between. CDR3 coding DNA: TGTGCTAGTGGTTTGGTAAGGGACTTGCTTAGGGGGCAGTATTTT. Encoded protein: CASGLVRDLLRGQYF.

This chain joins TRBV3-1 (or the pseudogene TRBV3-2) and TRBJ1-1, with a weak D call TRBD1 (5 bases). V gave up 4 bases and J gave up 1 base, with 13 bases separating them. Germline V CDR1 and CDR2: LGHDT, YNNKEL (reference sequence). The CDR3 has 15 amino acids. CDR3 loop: CASSPSLDKNTEAFF. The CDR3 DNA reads TGTGCCAGCAGCCCCTCTCTGGACAAGAACACTGAAGCTTTCTTT.

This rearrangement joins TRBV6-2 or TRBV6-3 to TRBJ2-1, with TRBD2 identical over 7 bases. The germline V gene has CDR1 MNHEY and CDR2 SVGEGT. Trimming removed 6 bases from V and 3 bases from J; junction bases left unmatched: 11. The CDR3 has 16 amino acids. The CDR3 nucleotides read TGTGCCAGCAGCCAGCCCTCAGCGGGGCACTACAATGAGCAGTTCTTC. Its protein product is CASSQPSAGHYNEQFF.

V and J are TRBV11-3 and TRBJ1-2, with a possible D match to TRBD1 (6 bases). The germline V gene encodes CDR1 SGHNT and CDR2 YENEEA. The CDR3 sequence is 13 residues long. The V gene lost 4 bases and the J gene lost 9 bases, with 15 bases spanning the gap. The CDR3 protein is CASSSPGTKRYTF. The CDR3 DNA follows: TGTGCCAGCAGCTCTCCCGGGACAAAACGCTACACCTTC.

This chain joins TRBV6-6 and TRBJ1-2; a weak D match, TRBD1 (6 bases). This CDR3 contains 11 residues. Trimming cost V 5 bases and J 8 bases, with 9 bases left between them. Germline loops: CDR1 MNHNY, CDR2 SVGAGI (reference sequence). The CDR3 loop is CASSPRGGYTF. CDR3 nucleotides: TGTGCCAGCAGTCCCAGGGGCGGCTACACCTTC.

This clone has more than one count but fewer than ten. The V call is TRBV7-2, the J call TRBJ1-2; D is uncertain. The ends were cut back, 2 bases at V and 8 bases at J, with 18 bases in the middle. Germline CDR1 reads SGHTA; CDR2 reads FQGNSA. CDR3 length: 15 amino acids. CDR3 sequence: CASSLNRRPTEGYTF. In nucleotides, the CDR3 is TGTGCCAGCAGCTTAAACCGCCGACCTACGGAGGGCTACACCTTC.

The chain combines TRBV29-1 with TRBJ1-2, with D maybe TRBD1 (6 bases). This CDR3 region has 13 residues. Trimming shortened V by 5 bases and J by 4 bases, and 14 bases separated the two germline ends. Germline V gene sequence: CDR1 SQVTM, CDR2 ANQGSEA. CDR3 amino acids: CSVLGAGAYGYTF. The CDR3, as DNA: TGCAGCGTTCTTGGGGCGGGGGCCTATGGCTACACCTTC.